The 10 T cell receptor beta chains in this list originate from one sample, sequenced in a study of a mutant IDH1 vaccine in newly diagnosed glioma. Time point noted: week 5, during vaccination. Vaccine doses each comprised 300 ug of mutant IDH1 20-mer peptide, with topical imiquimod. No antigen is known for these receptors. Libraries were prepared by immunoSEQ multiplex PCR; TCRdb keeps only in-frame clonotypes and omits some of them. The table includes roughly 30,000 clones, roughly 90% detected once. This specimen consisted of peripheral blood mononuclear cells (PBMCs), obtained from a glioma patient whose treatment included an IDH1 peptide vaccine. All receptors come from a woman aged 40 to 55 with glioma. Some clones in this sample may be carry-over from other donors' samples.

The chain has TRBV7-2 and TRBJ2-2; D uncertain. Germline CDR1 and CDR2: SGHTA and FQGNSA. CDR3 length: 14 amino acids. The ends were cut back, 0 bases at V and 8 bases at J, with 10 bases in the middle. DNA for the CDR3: TGTGCCAGCAGCTTAGCGCAACGGGTGGGGGAGCTGTTTTTT. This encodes CASSLAQRVGELFF. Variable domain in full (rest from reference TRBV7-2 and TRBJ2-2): GAGVSQSPSNKVTEKGKDVELRCDPISGHTALYWYRQSLGQGLEFLIYFQGNSAPDKSGLPSDRFSAERTGGSVSTLTIQRTQQEDSAVYLCASSLAQRVGELFFGEGSRLTVL.

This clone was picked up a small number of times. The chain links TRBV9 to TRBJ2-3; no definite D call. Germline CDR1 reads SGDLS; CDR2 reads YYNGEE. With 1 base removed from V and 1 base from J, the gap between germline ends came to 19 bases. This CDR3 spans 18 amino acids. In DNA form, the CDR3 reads TGTGCCAGCAGCGTACCAACGGACGCCGCACTTCGCACAGATACGCAGTATTTT. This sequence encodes CASSVPTDAALRTDTQYF.

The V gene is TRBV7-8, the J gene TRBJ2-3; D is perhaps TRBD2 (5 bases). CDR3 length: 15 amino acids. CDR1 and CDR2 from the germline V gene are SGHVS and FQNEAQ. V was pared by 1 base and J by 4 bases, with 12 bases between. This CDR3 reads CASSLVGLAPDTQYF. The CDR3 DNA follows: TGTGCCAGCAGCTTAGTCGGTCTAGCACCAGATACGCAGTATTTT. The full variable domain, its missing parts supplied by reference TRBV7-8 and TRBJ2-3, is GAGVSQSPRYKVAKRGQDVALRCDPISGHVSLFWYQQALGQGPEFLTYFQNEAQLDKSGLPSDRFFAERPEGSVSTLKIQRTQQEDSAVYLCASSLVGLAPDTQYFGPGTRLTVL.

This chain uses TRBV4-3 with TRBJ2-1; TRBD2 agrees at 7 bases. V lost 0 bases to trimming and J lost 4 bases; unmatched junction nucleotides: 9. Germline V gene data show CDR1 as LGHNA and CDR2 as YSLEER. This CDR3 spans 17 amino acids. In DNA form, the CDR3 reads TGCGCCAGCAGCCAAGATGGCGGGGGTAGGCCATACAATGAGCAGTTCTTC. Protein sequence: CASSQDGGGRPYNEQFF.

CDR3 protein: CASSSRTGEEKLFF. CDR3 in DNA: TGTGCCAGCAGTTCTAGGACAGGGGAAGAAAAACTGTTTTTT. V is TRBV28 and J is TRBJ1-4, with 9 bases fitting TRBD1. The CDR3 is 14 amino acids. Germline CDR1 MDHEN, CDR2 SYDVKM. V lost 4 bases to trimming and J lost 8 bases; unmatched junction nucleotides: 5.

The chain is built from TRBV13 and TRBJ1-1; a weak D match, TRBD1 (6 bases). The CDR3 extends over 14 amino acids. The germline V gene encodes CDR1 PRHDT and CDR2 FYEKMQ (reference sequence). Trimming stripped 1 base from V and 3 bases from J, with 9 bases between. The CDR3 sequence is CASSLVEGDTEAFF. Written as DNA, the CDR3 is TGTGCCAGCAGCTTAGTTGAGGGGGACACTGAAGCTTTCTTT.

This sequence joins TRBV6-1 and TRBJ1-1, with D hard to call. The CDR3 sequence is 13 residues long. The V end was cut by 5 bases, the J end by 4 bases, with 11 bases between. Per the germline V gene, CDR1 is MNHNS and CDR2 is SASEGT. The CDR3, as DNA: TGTGCCAGCAGTAAGGAGGAGAGCACTGAAGCTTTCTTT. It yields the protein CASSKEESTEAFF.

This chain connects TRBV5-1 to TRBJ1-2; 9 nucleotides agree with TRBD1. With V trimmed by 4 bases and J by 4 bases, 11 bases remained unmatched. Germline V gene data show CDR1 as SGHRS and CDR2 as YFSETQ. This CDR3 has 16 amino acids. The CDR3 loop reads CASSPEGQGILYGYTF. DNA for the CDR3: TGCGCCAGCAGCCCAGAAGGACAGGGGATTCTCTATGGCTACACCTTC.

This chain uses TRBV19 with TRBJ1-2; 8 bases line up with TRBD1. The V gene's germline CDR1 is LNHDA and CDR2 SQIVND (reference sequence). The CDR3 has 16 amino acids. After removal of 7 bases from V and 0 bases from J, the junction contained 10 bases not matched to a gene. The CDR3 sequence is CASIGDRTTPNYGYTF. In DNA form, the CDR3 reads TGTGCCAGTATAGGGGACAGGACAACTCCTAACTATGGCTACACCTTC.

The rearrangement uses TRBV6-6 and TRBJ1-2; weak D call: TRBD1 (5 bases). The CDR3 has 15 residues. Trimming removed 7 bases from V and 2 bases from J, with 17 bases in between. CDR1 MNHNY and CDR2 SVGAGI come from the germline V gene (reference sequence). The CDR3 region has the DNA TGTGCCAGCACCAACGCCGCCCGGGGGAACTATGGCTACACCTTC. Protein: CASTNAARGNYGYTF.